A single sample gave rise to the 17 T cell receptor beta chains below, sequenced in a study of T cells in Graves' hyperthyroidism and ophthalmopathy. There were TCR beta CDR3 regions amplified from RNA transcripts. A set of HTBI primers served as the primers for a first-round RT-PCR of the TCR CDR3. MiXCR, applied by TCRdb to the multiplex PCR reads, yields one record per CDR3 protein. The data contain a few hundred thousand distinct CDR3 sequences, more than 15% of them singletons. Input material: blood. These receptors all come from a woman aged 60-75 years with Graves' ophthalmopathy.

The V call is TRBV5-6, the J call TRBJ2-6; 7 nucleotides line up with TRBD1. Trimming cost V 1 base and J 1 base; bases outside gene matches: 5. This CDR3 is built from 17 residues. The germline CDR1 and CDR2 sequences are SGHDT and YYEEEE. CDR3: CASSLLQGRSGANVLTF. DNA of the CDR3: TGTGCCAGCAGCTTGTTACAGGGGAGATCTGGGGCCAACGTCCTGACTTTC.

This clonotype has a count of ten or more. This chain joins TRBV7-2 and TRBJ2-7; D perhaps matches TRBD1 (6 bases). Trimming stripped 5 bases from V and 0 bases from J, with 11 bases between. This CDR3 has 14 residues. Germline assignment: CDR1 SGHTA and CDR2 FQGNSA. CDR3 DNA sequence: TGTGCCAGCAGCCCTCGACAGGTCTCCTACGAGCAGTACTTC. Translation: CASSPRQVSYEQYF.

The CDR3 coding sequence is TGCGCCAGCAGCCGGAGCGACCCCTACAATGAGCAGTTCTTC. As protein: CASSRSDPYNEQFF. The chain carries TRBV4-3 and TRBJ2-1; D gene ambiguous. Germline values: CDR1 LGHNA, CDR2 YSLEER. The CDR3 covers 14 residues. The ends were cut back, 4 bases at V and 2 bases at J, with 9 bases in the middle.

This clonotype was counted between two and nine times. The rearrangement uses TRBV28 and TRBJ1-2; possible D gene TRBD1, 5 bases. Trimming left V 7 bases short and J 8 bases short, with 20 bases between. This CDR3 spans 14 amino acids. Germline V gene sequence: CDR1 MDHEN, CDR2 SYDVKM. CDR3 bases: TGTGCCAGCAAGAGGGACGCCGACCCCTACGGCTACACCTTC. It is translated as CASKRDADPYGYTF.

The CDR3 nucleotides read TGTGCCATCAGTGAACCGGGACGGGCTGCAGATACGCAGTATTTT. This sequence encodes CAISEPGRAADTQYF. This chain uses TRBV10-3 with TRBJ2-3; the D gene could be TRBD1 or TRBD2 (5 bases each). The V gene's germline CDR1 is ENHRY and CDR2 SYGVKD. Trimming shortened V by 3 bases and J by 4 bases, and 14 bases separated the two germline ends. The CDR3 runs 15 residues.

Points on this clonotype: Mismatch with germline at one junction end may stem from a read error. The chain combines TRBV11-2 with TRBJ1-2; weak D call: TRBD1 (6 bases). The CDR3 covers 11 residues. CDR1 SGHAT and CDR2 FQNNGV come from the germline V gene. The CDR3 DNA reads as TGTGCCAGCACCACCCTCGGACAGTCGGCCTTC. Translation gives CASTTLGQSAF.

In this sample, this clonotype turned up many times. The chain recombines TRBV28 with TRBJ1-4; 7 bases are shared with TRBD1. This CDR3 is 14 amino acids long. V lost 3 bases, J lost 5 bases, and 3 bases stayed unmatched. Germline CDR1 MDHEN, CDR2 SYDVKM. The CDR3 DNA reads TGTGCCAGCAGTTTCTCACAGGGGAATGAAAAACTGTTTTTT. Translation: CASSFSQGNEKLFF.

The chain uses TRBV19 and TRBJ2-1; D is possibly TRBD1 or TRBD2 (6 bases each). V was cut by 5 bases and J by 5 bases, with 13 bases left in between. This CDR3 has 14 residues. Germline values: CDR1 LNHDA, CDR2 SQIVND (reference sequence). The CDR3, as DNA: TGTGCCAGTAGTTTTATCCGGGGGCACAATGAGCAGTTCTTC. Its translation: CASSFIRGHNEQFF. Based on the CDR3 plus reference TRBV19 and TRBJ2-1, the full variable domain is DGGITQSPKYLFRKEGQNVTLSCEQNLNHDAMYWYRQDPGQGLRLIYYSQIVNDFQKGDIAEGYSVSREKKESFPLTVTSAQKNPTAFYLCASSFIRGHNEQFFGPGTRLTVL.

This chain joins TRBV4-3 and TRBJ1-1; D is ambiguous. The V end lost 0 bases, the J end lost 1 base, and 9 bases lay between the germline ends. Germline lookup yields CDR1 LGHNA and CDR2 YSLEER. The CDR3 extends over 15 amino acids. CDR3: CASSQDTPQNTEAFF. The CDR3 DNA reads as TGCGCCAGCAGCCAAGATACCCCACAGAACACTGAAGCTTTCTTT.

Ten or more counts support this clonotype. The chain has TRBV13 and TRBJ1-1; D call uncertain. Deletions cut 5 bases from V and 1 base from J, with 14 bases between. The CDR3 spans 15 residues. Germline V gene data show CDR1 as PRHDT and CDR2 as FYEKMQ (reference sequence). The CDR3 loop reads CASSPRVLANTEAFF. The CDR3 DNA is TGTGCCAGCAGCCCGAGGGTCCTAGCGAACACTGAAGCTTTCTTT. The full variable domain, its missing parts supplied by reference TRBV13 and TRBJ1-1, is AAGVIQSPRHLIKEKRETATLKCYPIPRHDTVYWYQQGPGQDPQFLISFYEKMQSDKGSIPDRFSAQQFSDYHSELNMSSLELGDSALYFCASSPRVLANTEAFFGQGTRLTVV.

The chain links TRBV7-2 to TRBJ1-5; D is undetermined. This CDR3 has 13 amino acids. V was pared by 5 bases and J by 5 bases, with 10 bases between. Germline assignment: CDR1 SGHTA and CDR2 FQGNSA. The CDR3 region has the DNA TGTGCCAGCAGCCCTACCCGGGATCAGCCCCAGCATTTT. Encoded protein: CASSPTRDQPQHF.

V and J are TRBV5-6 and TRBJ1-5, with D tentatively TRBD1 (5 bases). Deletions cut 1 base from V and 6 bases from J, with 14 bases between. The length of the CDR3 is 15 residues. Germline V gene data show CDR1 as SGHDT and CDR2 as YYEEEE. The CDR3 sequence: CASSLRDGIRQPQHF. CDR3 DNA: TGTGCCAGCAGCTTGAGGGACGGAATTCGTCAGCCCCAGCATTTT.

The chain combines TRBV19 with TRBJ2-5; no firm D call. The V end lost 1 base, the J end lost 5 bases, and 14 bases lay between the germline ends. CDR3 length: 15 amino acids. Germline CDR1 reads LNHDA; CDR2 reads SQIVND (reference sequence). CDR3 DNA: TGTGCCAGTAGTATAGGGTTGGGTCACTTGGAGACCCAGTACTTC. It is translated as CASSIGLGHLETQYF.

This clonotype occurred a few times. The CDR3 loop is CATSRDYFREAFF. For the CDR3, the DNA is TGTGCCACCAGCAGAGATTACTTCCGAGAAGCTTTCTTT. J is TRBJ1-1 and V is TRBV15; no firm D call. V lost 0 bases to trimming and J lost 8 bases, with 10 bases between them. The CDR3 length is 13 residues. Germline CDR1 is LNHNV and CDR2 is YYDKDF (reference sequence).

This clonotype was seen a few times. The CDR3 is CASSQDDRGFEPQHF. DNA for the CDR3: TGCGCCAGCAGCCAAGATGACAGGGGGTTTGAGCCCCAGCATTTT. V gene TRBV4-1 combines with J gene TRBJ1-5; 9 nucleotides line up with TRBD1. With V trimmed by 0 bases and J by 8 bases, 5 bases remained unmatched. CDR1 is MGHRA and CDR2 is YSYEKL in the germline V gene. The length of the CDR3 is 15 residues.

This clonotype showed up many times. The CDR3 loop is CASSLQGARSSPLHF. The CDR3 DNA is TGTGCCAGCAGCCTCCAGGGGGCGCGTAGTTCACCCCTCCACTTT. The rearrangement joins TRBV28 to TRBJ1-6; 8 nucleotides agree with TRBD1. Germline loops: CDR1 MDHEN, CDR2 SYDVKM. The CDR3 is 15 residues long. J gave up 9 bases and V 6 bases, and 10 bases lay outside the gene matches.

This clonotype appeared many times. The CDR3: CASKRYREETQYF. The CDR3 DNA sequence: TGTGCCAGCAAACGGTACAGGGAAGAGACCCAGTACTTC. V usage is TRBV2 and J usage is TRBJ2-5; D perhaps matches TRBD1 (6 bases). V lost 7 bases to trimming and J lost 3 bases, with 12 bases between them. Germline values: CDR1 SNHLY, CDR2 FYNNEI. The CDR3 is 13 residues long.